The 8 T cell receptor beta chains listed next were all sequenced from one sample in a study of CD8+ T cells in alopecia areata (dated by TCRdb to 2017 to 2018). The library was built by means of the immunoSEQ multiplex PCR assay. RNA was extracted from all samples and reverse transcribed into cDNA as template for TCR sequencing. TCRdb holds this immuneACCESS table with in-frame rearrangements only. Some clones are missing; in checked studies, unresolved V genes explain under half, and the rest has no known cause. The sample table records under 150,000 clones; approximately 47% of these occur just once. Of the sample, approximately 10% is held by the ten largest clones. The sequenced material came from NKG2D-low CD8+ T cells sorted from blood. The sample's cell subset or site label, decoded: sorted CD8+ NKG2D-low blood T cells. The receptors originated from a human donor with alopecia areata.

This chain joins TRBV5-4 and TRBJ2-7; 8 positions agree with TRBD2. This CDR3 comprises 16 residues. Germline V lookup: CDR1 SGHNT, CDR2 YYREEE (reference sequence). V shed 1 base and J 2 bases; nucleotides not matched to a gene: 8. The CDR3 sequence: CASSLRLAGGAYEQYF. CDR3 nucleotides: TGTGCCAGCAGCTTGCGGTTGGCGGGAGGCGCCTACGAGCAGTACTTC.

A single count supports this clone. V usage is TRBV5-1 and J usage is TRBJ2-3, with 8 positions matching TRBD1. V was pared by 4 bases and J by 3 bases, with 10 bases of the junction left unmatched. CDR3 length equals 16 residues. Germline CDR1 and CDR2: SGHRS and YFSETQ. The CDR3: CASSPDTGGLTDTQYF. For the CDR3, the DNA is TGCGCCAGCAGCCCTGACACAGGGGGGCTTACAGATACGCAGTATTTT.

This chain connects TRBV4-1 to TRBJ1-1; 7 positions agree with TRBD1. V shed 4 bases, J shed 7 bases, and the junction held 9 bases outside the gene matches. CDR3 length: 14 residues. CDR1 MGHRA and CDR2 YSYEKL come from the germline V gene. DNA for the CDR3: TGCGCCAGCAGCCTCCAGGAGGGACAGAATGAAGCTTTCTTT. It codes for CASSLQEGQNEAFF.

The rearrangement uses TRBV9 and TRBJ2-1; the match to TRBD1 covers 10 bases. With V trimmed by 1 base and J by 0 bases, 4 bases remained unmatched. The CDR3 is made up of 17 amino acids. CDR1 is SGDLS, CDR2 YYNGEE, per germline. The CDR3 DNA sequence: TGTGCCAGCAGCGTATCCGGGACAGGGGACTCCTACAATGAGCAGTTCTTC. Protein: CASSVSGTGDSYNEQFF.

In nucleotides, the CDR3 is TGTGCCAGCAGCTTACTTTTCGGGGTTCGATATACGCAGTATTTT. As protein: CASSLLFGVRYTQYF. The J gene is TRBJ2-3, the V gene TRBV11-2; TRBD2 is a possible D gene (5 bases). The V gene lost 2 bases and the J gene lost 7 bases, with 16 bases spanning the gap. CDR1 is SGHAT, CDR2 FQNNGV, per germline. The CDR3 contains 15 residues.

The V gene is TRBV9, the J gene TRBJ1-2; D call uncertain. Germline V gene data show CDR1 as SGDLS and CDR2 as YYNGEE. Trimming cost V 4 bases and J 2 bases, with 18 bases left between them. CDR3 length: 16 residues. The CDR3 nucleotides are TGTGCCAGCAGCTCCAGTAATCAGATAACAAACTATGGCTACACCTTC. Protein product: CASSSSNQITNYGYTF.

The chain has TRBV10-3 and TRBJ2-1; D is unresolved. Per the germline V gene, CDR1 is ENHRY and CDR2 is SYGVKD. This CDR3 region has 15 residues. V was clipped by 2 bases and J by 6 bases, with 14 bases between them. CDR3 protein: CAISELPPSRNEQFF. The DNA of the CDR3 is TGTGCCATCAGTGAGCTACCCCCCTCACGCAATGAGCAGTTCTTC.

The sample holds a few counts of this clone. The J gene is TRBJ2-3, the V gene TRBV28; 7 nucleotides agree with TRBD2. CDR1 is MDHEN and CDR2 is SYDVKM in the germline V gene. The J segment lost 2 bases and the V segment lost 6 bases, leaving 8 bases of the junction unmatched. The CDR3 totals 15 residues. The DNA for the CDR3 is TGTGCCAGCAGCAACCTAGCGGCCCTCACAGATACGCAGTATTTT. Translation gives CASSNLAALTDTQYF.